Given below is one T cell receptor beta chain in context. Its antigen remains unidentified. Some clones are missing from TCRdb's copy, which holds only in-frame ones; the method was immunoSEQ multiplex PCR. The sample shows around 140,000 clones, 85% of them seen only once. The data derive from a study of T cell responses to AZD1222 COVID-19 vaccine. Broader study findings: Seropositivity was recorded at baseline in only 6 or 7 AZD1222 recipients. Donors were mostly white British, more females; clonal diversity possibly underestimated.

This clonotype was obtained from an adult who received the MenACWY meningococcal vaccine as a control. This specimen consisted of peripheral blood, obtained 28 days after the second dose of the MenACWY control vaccine.

This CDR3 is CASLRGTGLYGYTF. As DNA, the CDR3 is TGTGCCAGCCTTCGAGGGACAGGGCTCTATGGCTACACCTTC. The chain carries TRBV7-9 and TRBJ1-2, with TRBD1 identical over 9 bases. This CDR3 contains 14 residues. Unmatched junction bases numbered 8, after V lost 8 bases and J lost 4 bases. CDR1 is SEHNR, CDR2 FQNEAQ, per germline (reference sequence). Filled out from reference TRBV7-9 and TRBJ1-2, the complete variable domain reads DTGVSQNPRHKITKRGQNVTFRCDPISEHNRLYWYRQTLGQGPEFLTYFQNEAQLEKSRLLSDRFSAERPKGSFSTLEIQRTEQGDSAMYLCASLRGTGLYGYTFGSGTRLTVV.